This TCR beta chain was obtained from a study of shared T cell receptors in the human thymus (dated by TCRdb to about 2021). General notes on the study: The study examined how the human thymus generates shared, self-reactive T-cell receptor alpha chains.

As regards this clone: There is no known antigen for this receptor. It has no much larger one-base neighbor in the sample; base qualities were not kept.

Trimming removed 4 bases from V and 2 bases from J, leaving 24 bases between the germline ends. Counted from cysteine to phenylalanine, this CDR3 has 18 amino acids. Just CDR3 DNA is preserved here, 54 bases in frame from base 1. Reading the germline V gene gives CDR1 SGHDN and CDR2 FVKESK. Receptors were amplified or captured by the immunoSEQ multiplex PCR assay. Entries here come from immuneACCESS through TCRdb and include only in-frame sequences with V and J called. Some clones fail to appear in such tables; in the studies checked, an unresolved V gene covers under half of the shortfall, and the cause of the remainder is unknown. The table for this sample lists 55,000 to 80,000 clones; about 95% of them were counted only once. Less than 0.04% of the sample is taken by the ten largest.

This clonotype was obtained from a human donor. The material sequenced was thymocytes. The V and J segments used are TRBV14 and TRBJ2-7; possibly the D gene is TRBD2, per 7 matching bases. The CDR3 loop reads CASSPQDGRGQSAYEQYF. The nucleotide sequence is TGTGCCAGCAGCCCCCAAGACGGGCGGGGGCAATCTGCCTACGAGCAGTACTTC.